This T cell receptor (beta chain) was recorded in a study of blood T cell repertoires in COVID-19. At the level of the study: PBMCs, B-cell-depleted T cells, or T cells provided the cDNA or gDNA that made up the material.

The CDR3 is 14 residues long. Authors' processing steps: From reference gene primer amplification, estimates of nucleated cell counts were derived. The protocol was immunoSEQ multiplex PCR, while the TCRdb copy is restricted to in-frame clones and leaves out a portion. V and J calls and clone size are as listed in that table; D and trimming were resolved from the DNA. This sample has roughly 90,000 clones, with roughly nine tenths found just once. This clonotype was obtained from an elderly woman with active COVID-19. The sequenced sample consisted of peripheral blood. This rearrangement joins TRBV7-5 to TRBJ1-4; the table's D call, TRBD1, has no DNA check behind it. TRBV7-5 is an annotated pseudogene. CDR3 loop: CARSADRAREKLFF. DNA of the CDR3: TGTGCCAGAAGCGCCGACAGGGCGCGTGAAAAACTGTTTTTT.